Listed below are T cell receptor beta chains from one sample, sequenced in a study of breast tumors, draining lymph nodes, adjacent tissues. Via MiXCR, TCRdb re-called the multiplex PCR reads, giving one row per CDR3 protein. The table shows roughly 100,000 distinct CDR3 sequences, with about 31% occurring only once. Sequencing was performed on axillary lymph node tissue. These receptors were obtained from a female donor with breast cancer. Some clones in this sample may be carry-over from other donors' samples. Each CDR3 is given with its conserved first and last residue. The order of the fields is J gene, V gene, CDR3 protein.

TRBJ1-2 | TRBV4-3 | CASSRVTGTGNYGYTF
TRBJ2-7 | TRBV5-1 | CASSSRVGAAPSEQYF
TRBJ1-3 | TRBV4-2 | CASSQDQGAGNTTYF
TRBJ2-1 | TRBV20-1 | CSARASWGSNEQFF
TRBJ1-5 | TRBV7-9 | CAGSTGPIQPQHF
TRBJ2-3 | TRBV12-3/TRBV12-4 | CASSPPGNTQYF
TRBJ2-3 | TRBV12-3/TRBV12-4 | CASSLGLGKTQSGYF
TRBJ1-2 | TRBV7-9 | CASSLGSGGKGYTF
TRBJ2-2 | TRBV11-3 | CASSLGLANTGELFF
TRBJ1-1 | TRBV10-3 | CAISVNTEAFF
TRBJ2-1 | TRBV7-2 | CASSPLRFSGYDEQFF
TRBJ2-7 | TRBV2 | CASSDRGREQYF
TRBJ2-7 | TRBV20-1 | CSAREGKASNQYF
TRBJ1-1 | TRBV7-8 | CAVSGLGTEASF
TRBJ2-7 | TRBV20-1 | CSARGHPYEQYF
TRBJ2-7 | TRBV27 | CASSPPGMTSYEQYF
TRBJ1-2 | TRBV7-8 | CASSISRTGGIYGYTF
TRBJ1-6 | TRBV7-8 | CASIYGTGGPFNSPLHF
TRBJ2-6 | TRBV7-6 | CASSLEGPGNGANALAF
TRBJ2-1 | TRBV2 | CASGFGLEDNEQFF
TRBJ2-1 | TRBV4-2 | CASSQGGSTYNEQFF
TRBJ2-7 | TRBV20-1 | CSARMDRGAPEQYF
TRBJ1-1 | TRBV19 | CASCGSTEAFF
TRBJ1-4 | TRBV5-1 | CASSSGTANEKLFF
TRBJ1-6 | TRBV9 | CASSAGDRGPGIYNSPLHF
TRBJ2-7 | TRBV7-9 | CASSLDQTGLVHYEQYF
TRBJ2-1 | TRBV20-1 | CSAPGDNNEQFF
TRBJ1-2 | TRBV20-1 | CSARRDRGYGYTF
TRBJ1-2 | TRBV6-6 | CASSEISGGYTF
TRBJ1-4 | TRBV3-1 | CASSQEVGGTGHEKLFF
TRBJ2-3 | TRBV12-1 | CASSLPRTDTQYF
TRBJ1-1 | TRBV7-3 | CASSSDRNTEAFF
TRBJ2-5 | TRBV12-3/TRBV12-4 | CASSYGTGETQYF
TRBJ1-2 | TRBV4-3 | CASSRETGVGYTF
TRBJ1-1 | TRBV4-3 | CASSPVLQGHTEAFF
TRBJ2-7 | TRBV7-9 | CASSLSGLGQGAYEQYF
TRBJ1-1 | TRBV7-8 | CASSLAHTASEAFF
TRBJ2-1 | TRBV7-9 | CASSPMELNEQFF
TRBJ2-3 | TRBV6-1 | CASTPGQGTDTQYF
TRBJ2-7 | TRBV7-8 | CASSSDNSYEQYF
TRBJ2-7 | TRBV14 | CASSHGPPSSYEQYF
TRBJ2-3 | TRBV29-1 | CSVELAGGLGSTDTQYF
TRBJ1-1 | TRBV10-3 | CAIRRTGSNTEAFF
TRBJ1-5 | TRBV9 | CASSANRGRKNQPQHF
TRBJ2-3 | TRBV20-1 | CSARHGTSGRGDTQYF
TRBJ1-2 | TRBV20-1 | CSARLGQLTNYGYTF
TRBJ1-4 | TRBV5-4 | CASSMGRVGQKLFF
TRBJ1-2 | TRBV18 | CASSPSEGYTF
TRBJ2-1 | TRBV15 | CATSLSINEKEQFF
TRBJ2-5 | TRBV19 | CASSPPRTGTRETQYF
TRBJ2-6 | TRBV6-5 | CASSYSSGNSGANVLTF
TRBJ1-1 | TRBV6-6 | CASTPGVLNTEAFF
TRBJ2-2 | TRBV5-1 | CASRGKNTGELFF
TRBJ2-1 | TRBV28 | CASRTGLAGDGKNEQFF
TRBJ1-4 | TRBV5-1 | CASSLSGITNEKLFF